This T cell receptor beta chain is from a study of blood T cell repertoires in COVID-19. The CDR3 sequence is 13 residues long. The V end was cut by 6 bases, the J end by 0 bases, with 6 bases between. Data came from immunoSEQ multiplex PCR; TCRdb stores just in-frame clones and leaves some out. Counted here are fewer than 600,000 clones, approximately 90% occurring once; the ten biggest clones make up 1.8%. The sequenced sample consisted of PBMCs or T cells enriched from blood (not recorded which). The receptor comes from a woman between 35 and 50 years old who had recovered from COVID-19. The rearrangement links TRBV12-3 or TRBV12-4 to TRBJ1-3; D is unclear. CDR3 protein: CASRSYSGNTIYF. The DNA of the CDR3 is TGTGCCAGCAGGAGTTACTCTGGAAACACCATATATTTT.